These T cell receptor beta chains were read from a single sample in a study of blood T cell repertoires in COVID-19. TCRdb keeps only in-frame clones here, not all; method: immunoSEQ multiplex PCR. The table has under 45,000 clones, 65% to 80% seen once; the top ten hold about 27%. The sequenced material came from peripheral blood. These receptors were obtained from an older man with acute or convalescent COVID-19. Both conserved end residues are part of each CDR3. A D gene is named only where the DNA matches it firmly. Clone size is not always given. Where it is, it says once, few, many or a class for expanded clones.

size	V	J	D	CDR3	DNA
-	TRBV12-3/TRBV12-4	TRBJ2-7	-	CASSLSSDSIQYF	TGTGCCAGCAGTTTAAGCTCGGACTCAATCCAGTACTTC
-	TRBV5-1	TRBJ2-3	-	CASSRTIELTDTQYF	TGCGCCAGCAGCCGGACTATCGAGCTCACAGATACGCAGTATTTT
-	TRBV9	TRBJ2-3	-	CASSVGVAGTDTQYF	TGTGCCAGCAGCGTAGGGGTAGCGGGCACAGATACGCAGTATTTT
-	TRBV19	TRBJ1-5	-	CASSMGGMGNQPQHF	TGTGCCAGTAGTATGGGGGGAATGGGCAATCAGCCCCAGCATTTT
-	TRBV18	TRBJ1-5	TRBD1	CASSPIGQGDMPQHF	TGTGCCAGCTCACCGATAGGACAGGGGGATATGCCCCAGCATTTT
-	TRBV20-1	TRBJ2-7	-	CSARSAYEQYF	TGCAGTGCTAGAAGCGCCTACGAGCAGTACTTC
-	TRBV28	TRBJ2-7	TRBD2	CASSPNWGGGGPSYEQYF	TGTGCCAGCAGTCCCAATTGGGGCGGGGGGGGCCCATCCTACGAGCAGTACTTC
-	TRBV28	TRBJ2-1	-	CASSFATSSYNEQFF	TGTGCCAGCAGTTTCGCGACTTCTTCCTACAATGAGCAGTTCTTC
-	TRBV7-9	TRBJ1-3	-	CASSPDSEPTIYF	TGTGCCAGCAGCCCGGACAGCGAGCCAACCATATATTTT
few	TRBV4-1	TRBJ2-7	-	CASSQASGTRITYEQYF	TGCGCCAGCAGCCAGGCCTCCGGGACACGTATAACCTACGAGCAGTACTTC
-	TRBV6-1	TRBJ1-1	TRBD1	CASSEQGATEAFF	TGTGCCAGCAGTGAACAGGGGGCCACTGAAGCTTTCTTT
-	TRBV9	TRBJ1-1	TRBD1	CASSPGTGAAEAFF	TGTGCCAGCAGCCCCGGGACAGGGGCCGCTGAAGCTTTCTTT
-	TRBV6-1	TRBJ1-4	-	CASSETGGGGYEKLFF	TGTGCCAGCAGTGAGACGGGAGGAGGGGGGTATGAAAAACTGTTTTTT
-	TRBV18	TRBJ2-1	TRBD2	CASSRSGTNNEQFF	TGTGCCAGCTCACGGTCCGGGACTAACAATGAGCAGTTCTTC
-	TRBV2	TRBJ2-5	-	CASMRGSVHQETQYF	TGTGCCAGCATGAGGGGGTCGGTCCACCAAGAGACCCAGTACTTC
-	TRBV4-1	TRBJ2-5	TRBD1	CASSHGTGLLQETQYF	TGCGCCAGCAGCCACGGGACAGGGCTACTCCAAGAGACCCAGTACTTC
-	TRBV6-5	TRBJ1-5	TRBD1	CASRTGGNQPQHF	TGTGCCAGCAGAACAGGGGGGAATCAGCCCCAGCATTTT
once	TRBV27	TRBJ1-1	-	CASSRGSRGTEAFF	TGTGCCAGCAGCCGCGGAAGCAGGGGTACTGAAGCTTTCTTT
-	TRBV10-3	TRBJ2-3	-	CAISESGGTDTQYF	TGTGCCATCAGTGAGTCAGGGGGCACAGATACGCAGTATTTT
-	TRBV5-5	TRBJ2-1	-	CASSVQGYNEQFF	TGTGCCAGCAGCGTCCAGGGATACAATGAGCAGTTCTTC
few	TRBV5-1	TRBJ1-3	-	CASSMDISGNTIYF	TGCGCCAGCAGCATGGACATCTCTGGAAACACCATATATTTT
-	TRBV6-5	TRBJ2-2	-	CASSSGILDTGELFF	TGTGCCAGCAGCTCAGGGATCTTGGACACCGGGGAGCTGTTTTTT
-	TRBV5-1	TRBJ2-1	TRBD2	CASRTSGTYNEQFF	TGCGCCAGCAGGACTAGCGGGACCTACAATGAGCAGTTCTTC
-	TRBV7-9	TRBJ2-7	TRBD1	CASSLAGQVSYEQYF	TGTGCCAGCAGCTTAGCAGGACAGGTATCCTACGAGCAGTACTTC